This record looks at one T cell receptor beta chain sequence and its context. There is no known antigen for this receptor. Base quality data are lacking; no much larger clone is found one base away. Ends trimmed: V by 0 bases, J by 6 bases; bases unmatched to a gene: 6. Counted from cysteine to phenylalanine, this CDR3 has 16 amino acids. Only the CDR3 DNA stays, 48 bases, in frame from base 1. The germline V gene yields ENHRY for CDR1 and SYGVKD for CDR2. This specimen belongs to a study of blood T cell repertoires in COVID-19 (dated by TCRdb to about 2020). Regarding the study in general: Samples from collaborators originated in the United States, Italy and Spain and spanned both the acute and convalescent phases of COVID-19. The prospective study material was composed of cDNA or gDNA derived from T cells, B-cell-depleted T cells, or PBMCs. Deeply sampled blood TCRbeta repertoires from subjects exposed to, actively infected with, or recovered from COVID-19 were included in the dataset. The repertoires were released in a freely available public database meant as a resource for research on the immune response to SARS-CoV-2. The samples were drawn from the first 160 participants of the ongoing ImmuneRACE study and from about 1,200 subjects provided by 6 global collaborators. The sample metadata nearly always contained a de-identified subject ID, COVID-19 status, age in years and sex. Where available, HLA class I and class II types were obtained from metadata supplied by the sample provider rather than from assay-based typing. Results and caveats for the whole study, not just this receptor: The amount of clinical and demographic metadata varied by source and participant and was provided uncurated.

Collaborating institutions collected whole blood in K2EDTA tubes following their own protocols. Collaborator samples were shipped for TCRbeta analysis as frozen whole blood, isolated PBMCs, or DNA extracted from either sample type. The immunoSEQ Assay, a bias-controlled multiplex PCR, was used to amplify TCRbeta CDR3 regions from genomic DNA. On the study's bioinformatics: The number of nucleated cells in each sample was estimated by amplification of reference gene primers within the assay. To quantify the absolute abundance of each unique TCRbeta CDR3 rearrangement, sequence reads were collapsed and filtered. Productive Simpson clonality was computed per sample as the square root of Simpson's diversity index over productive rearrangements. TCRdb took this table from immuneACCESS and kept in-frame rearrangements with V and J called. Such tables lack part of the clones; where checked against another copy, unresolved V genes explain under half of the gap, and the rest is unexplained. That table supplies the V and J calls and clone size; D and trimming were determined from the DNA. The table for this sample lists about 160,000 clones; roughly 84% of them were counted only once. The ten biggest clones cover 1% to 1.2% of the sample.

The rearranged chain carries TRBV10-3 and TRBJ2-5, with 11 bases in between that match TRBD2. Sequenced input: peripheral blood. The TCR originated in a man aged 40-50 years with acute or convalescent COVID-19. The DNA is as follows: TGTGCCATCAGTGAGTCGATAGCGGGGGGGTCAAAGACCCAGTACTTC. The resulting protein is CAISESIAGGSKTQYF.